These T cell receptor beta chains were read from a single sample in a study of regulatory T cells in long-lasting Graves disease. TCRdb processed the multiplex PCR reads anew with MiXCR; each CDR3 protein has one entry. The sample yields around 460,000 distinct CDR3 sequences, 20% to 25% seen once. The specimen comprised peripheral blood mononuclear cells (PBMCs), sampled when the disease was refractory, from a patient treated with antithyroid drugs. The source is a female donor with Graves disease. Both conserved end residues are part of each CDR3. Fields, in order: clone size, J gene, D gene, CDR3 length, V gene, CDR3 protein, CDR3 DNA. D genes are given only for firm matches. Clone size is given for some rows only: seen once, a few or many times, or a class if the clone is expanded.

>NA|TRBJ2-7|NA|16|TRBV6-5
CASSYGSTSRNYEQYF
TGTGCCAGCAGTTACGGATCTACTAGCAGAAACTACGAGCAGTACTTC
>many|TRBJ1-4|NA|17|TRBV24-1
CATSDPSLPGAGEKLFF
TGTGCCACCAGTGACCCGTCCCTGCCGGGGGCGGGTGAAAAACTGTTTTTT
>NA|TRBJ2-7|NA|15|TRBV7-9
CASSPAGGATYEQCF
TGTGCCAGCAGCCCTGCTGGGGGGGCAACCTACGAGCAGTGCTTC
>NA|TRBJ2-7|TRBD1|14|TRBV12-3/TRBV12-4
CASSPDRGIYEQYF
TGTGCCAGCAGCCCGGACAGGGGTATATACGAGCAGTACTTC
>many|TRBJ1-6|NA|14|TRBV6-1
CASRWKPGDSPLHF
TGTGCCAGCAGGTGGAAGCCCGGTGATTCACCCCTCCACTTT
>NA|TRBJ1-6|NA|15|TRBV5-4
CASSFKVGGNSPLHF
TGTGCCAGCAGCTTCAAGGTTGGGGGAAATTCACCCCTCCACTTT
>few|TRBJ2-6|NA|16|TRBV6-2/TRBV6-3
CASSYSSGSGANVLTF
TGTGCCAGCAGTTACTCGTCGGGAAGTGGGGCCAACGTCCTGACTTTC
>many|TRBJ1-2|NA|14|TRBV20-1
CSARDTNRLYGYTF
TGCAGTGCTAGAGACACGAACAGGTTGTATGGCTACACCTTC
>NA|TRBJ1-2|NA|12|TRBV19
CASKAENYGYTF
TGTGCCAGTAAAGCCGAAAACTATGGCTACACCTTC
>few|TRBJ2-7|TRBD1|15|TRBV27
CASKIQDRGSYEQYF
TGTGCCAGCAAAATCCAGGACAGGGGTTCCTACGAGCAGTACTTC
>NA|TRBJ2-7|TRBD1|13|TRBV30
CAWSVQGPYEQYF
TGTGCCTGGAGTGTACAGGGGCCCTACGAGCAGTACTTC
>many|TRBJ1-1|NA|17|TRBV7-2
CASSLGRFGPGNTEAFF
TGTGCCAGCAGCTTAGGTCGTTTTGGGCCAGGGAACACTGAAGCTTTCTTT
>many|TRBJ1-1|NA|15|TRBV11-3
CASSLGAWTNTEAFF
TGTGCCAGCAGCTTAGGGGCTTGGACGAACACTGAAGCTTTCTTT
>many|TRBJ2-5|NA|13|TRBV19
CASSSQGQETQYF
TGTGCCAGTAGTTCTCAGGGGCAAGAGACCCAGTACTTC
>NA|TRBJ2-7|NA|15|TRBV20-1
CSASRPGTGLGEQYF
TGCAGTGCTTCACGACCCGGGACGGGCCTAGGGGAGCAGTACTTC
>NA|TRBJ1-6|NA|12|TRBV5-6
CASSSVGSPLHF
TGTGCCAGCAGCTCGGTCGGATCACCCCTCCACTTT
>NA|TRBJ2-7|TRBD2|15|TRBV20-1
CSAPSYGGRTIEQYF
TGCAGTGCTCCCAGCTACGGCGGGAGGACTATTGAGCAGTACTTC
>NA|TRBJ2-2|TRBD1|15|TRBV10-3
CAISGDRVKTGELFF
TGTGCCATCAGTGGAGACAGGGTAAAGACCGGGGAGCTGTTTTTT
>NA|TRBJ2-3|NA|15|TRBV11-2
CASSLAGPLADTQYF
TGTGCCAGCAGCTTAGCCGGCCCATTAGCAGATACGCAGTATTTT
>few|TRBJ2-5|NA|14|TRBV7-2
CASSLSRLQEAQYF
TGTGCCAGCAGCTTATCCAGACTACAAGAGGCCCAGTACTTC
>NA|TRBJ2-7|TRBD2|16|TRBV19
CASSRLAGGPPYEQYF
TGTGCCAGTAGTCGGCTAGCGGGAGGGCCCCCCTACGAGCAGTACTTC
>many|TRBJ2-7|TRBD1|14|TRBV28
CASSLSQGVGEQYF
TGTGCCAGCAGTTTATCACAGGGGGTGGGCGAGCAGTACTTC
>few|TRBJ2-5|NA|13|TRBV5-4
CASSLGVLMAQYF
TGTGCCAGCAGCTTGGGGGTTTTGATGGCCCAGTACTTC
>many|TRBJ1-1|TRBD1|12|TRBV29-1
CSVGQGDTEAFF
TGCAGCGTTGGGCAGGGGGACACTGAAGCTTTCTTT
>NA|TRBJ2-4|NA|17|TRBV11-2
CASSPGQRGLAKNIQYF
TGTGCCAGCAGCCCGGGACAACGGGGATTAGCCAAAAACATTCAGTACTTC
>few|TRBJ1-2|TRBD1|15|TRBV4-1
CASSQDGTEAYGYTF
TGCGCCAGCAGCCAAGACGGGACAGAGGCTTATGGCTACACCTTC
>NA|TRBJ2-7|NA|13|TRBV19
CASSIHNWEEQYF
TGTGCCAGTAGTATACACAATTGGGAAGAGCAGTACTTC
>once|TRBJ2-3|NA|14|TRBV11-3
CASSPLLAGDTQYF
TGTGCCAGCAGCCCCCTCCTAGCAGGTGATACGCAGTATTTT
>many|TRBJ1-1|TRBD1|12|TRBV12-3/TRBV12-4
CASSFQEGAAFF
TGTGCCAGCAGTTTTCAGGAGGGGGCAGCTTTCTTT
>NA|TRBJ1-1|NA|11|TRBV7-9
CASSRTNEAFF
TGTGCCAGCAGCCGGACAAACGAAGCTTTCTTT
>once|TRBJ2-5|NA|13|TRBV30
CVWSTGDPETQYF
TGTGTCTGGAGTACGGGAGATCCTGAGACCCAGTACTTC
>many|TRBJ1-6|NA|14|TRBV12-3/TRBV12-4
CASSLDSYNSPLHF
TGTGCCAGCAGTCTCGACAGCTATAATTCACCCCTCCACTTT
>many|TRBJ2-7|TRBD1|17|TRBV29-1
CSVEVQQGKGAPYEQYF
TGCAGCGTGGAAGTGCAACAGGGGAAGGGAGCTCCCTACGAGCAGTACTTC
>few|TRBJ1-3|NA|15|TRBV9
CASSSYGMAGNTIYF
TGTGCCAGCAGCTCGTACGGGATGGCTGGAAACACCATATATTTT
>NA|TRBJ1-4|NA|15|TRBV5-1
CASSLGTVSNEKLFF
TGCGCCAGCAGCTTGGGGACAGTTTCTAATGAAAAACTGTTTTTT
>NA|TRBJ2-3|NA|14|TRBV2
CASSEERRTDTQYF
TGTGCCAGCAGTGAAGAGCGTCGTACAGATACGCAGTATTTT
>NA|TRBJ1-6|NA|18|TRBV20-1
CSARKPRDFSSYNSPLHF
TGCAGTGCTAGAAAACCCAGGGACTTCAGCTCCTATAATTCACCCCTCCACTTT
>NA|TRBJ1-4|NA|12|TRBV7-9
CASSGANEKLFF
TGTGCCAGCAGCGGGGCTAACGAAAAACTGTTTTTT
>many|TRBJ1-2|TRBD1|13|TRBV12-3/TRBV12-4
CASRPTGNYGYTF
TGTGCCAGCAGACCGACAGGGAACTATGGCTACACCTTC
>NA|TRBJ2-3|TRBD2|15|TRBV3-1
CASSPTSGGTDTQYF
TGTGCCAGCAGCCCGACTAGCGGGGGAACAGATACGCAGTATTTT
>NA|TRBJ1-1|NA|13|TRBV12-5
CASGKPGDAEAFF
TGTGCTAGTGGCAAACCGGGAGACGCTGAAGCTTTCTTT
>NA|TRBJ1-5|NA|16|TRBV20-1
CSARAPVWQSNQPQHF
TGCAGTGCTAGGGCCCCCGTTTGGCAGAGCAATCAGCCCCAGCATTTT
>NA|TRBJ1-3|NA|14|TRBV12-5
CASGLAGGGNTIYF
TGTGCTAGTGGTTTGGCTGGGGGAGGAAACACCATATATTTT
>NA|TRBJ1-3|NA|16|TRBV4-1
CASSQGWGRDGNTIYF
TGCGCCAGCAGCCAAGGGTGGGGCCGGGATGGAAACACCATATATTTT
>many|TRBJ1-5|NA|15|TRBV28
CASTLGGSSNQPQHF
TGTGCCAGCACACTGGGAGGAAGTAGCAATCAGCCCCAGCATTTT
>many|TRBJ1-1|NA|12|TRBV29-1
CSVERSLNEAFF
TGCAGCGTTGAACGATCTCTAAATGAAGCTTTCTTT
>NA|TRBJ2-3|NA|14|TRBV29-1
CSVVGTLRADTQYF
TGCAGCGTTGTAGGGACCCTAAGGGCAGATACGCAGTATTTT
>NA|TRBJ2-5|NA|15|TRBV9
CASSRQISPQETQYF
TGTGCCAGCAGCCGACAGATAAGTCCCCAAGAGACCCAGTACTTC
>NA|TRBJ2-5|NA|16|TRBV19
CAGSTPSAGAKETQYF
TGTGCCGGTAGTACCCCATCGGCAGGGGCTAAAGAGACCCAGTACTTC
>NA|TRBJ1-5|NA|13|TRBV9
CASSDGYNQPQHF
TGTGCCAGCAGCGACGGGTACAATCAGCCCCAGCATTTT
>NA|TRBJ2-2|NA|15|TRBV5-1
CASAPQDRRNGELFF
TGCGCCAGCGCGCCCCAGGACAGAAGAAACGGGGAGCTGTTTTTT
>few|TRBJ1-2|NA|16|TRBV29-1
CSVDAGGRYLNYGYTF
TGCAGCGTTGACGCCGGAGGAAGATACCTTAACTATGGCTACACCTTC
>NA|TRBJ2-7|NA|12|TRBV3-1
CASSQGPLEQYF
TGTGCCAGCAGCCAGGGCCCCCTCGAGCAGTACTTC